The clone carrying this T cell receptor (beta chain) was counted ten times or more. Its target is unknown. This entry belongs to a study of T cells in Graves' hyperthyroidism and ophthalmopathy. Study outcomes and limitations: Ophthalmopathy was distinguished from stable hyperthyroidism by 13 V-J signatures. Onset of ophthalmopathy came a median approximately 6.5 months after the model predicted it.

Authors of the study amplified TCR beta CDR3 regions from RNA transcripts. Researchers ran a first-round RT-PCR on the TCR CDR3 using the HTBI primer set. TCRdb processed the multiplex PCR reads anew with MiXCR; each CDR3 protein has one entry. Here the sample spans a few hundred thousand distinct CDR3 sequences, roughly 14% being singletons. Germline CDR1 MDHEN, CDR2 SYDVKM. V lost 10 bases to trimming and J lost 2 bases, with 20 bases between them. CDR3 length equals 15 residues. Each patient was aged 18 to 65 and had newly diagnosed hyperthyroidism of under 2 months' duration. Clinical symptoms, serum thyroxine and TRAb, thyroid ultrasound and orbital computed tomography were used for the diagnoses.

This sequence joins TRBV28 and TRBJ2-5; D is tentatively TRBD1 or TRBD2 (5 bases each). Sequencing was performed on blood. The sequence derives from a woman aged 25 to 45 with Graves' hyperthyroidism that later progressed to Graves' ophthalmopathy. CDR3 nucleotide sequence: TGTGCCACCGGGGCATTCGGGACGGATCAAGAGACCCAGTACTTC. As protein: CATGAFGTDQETQYF.